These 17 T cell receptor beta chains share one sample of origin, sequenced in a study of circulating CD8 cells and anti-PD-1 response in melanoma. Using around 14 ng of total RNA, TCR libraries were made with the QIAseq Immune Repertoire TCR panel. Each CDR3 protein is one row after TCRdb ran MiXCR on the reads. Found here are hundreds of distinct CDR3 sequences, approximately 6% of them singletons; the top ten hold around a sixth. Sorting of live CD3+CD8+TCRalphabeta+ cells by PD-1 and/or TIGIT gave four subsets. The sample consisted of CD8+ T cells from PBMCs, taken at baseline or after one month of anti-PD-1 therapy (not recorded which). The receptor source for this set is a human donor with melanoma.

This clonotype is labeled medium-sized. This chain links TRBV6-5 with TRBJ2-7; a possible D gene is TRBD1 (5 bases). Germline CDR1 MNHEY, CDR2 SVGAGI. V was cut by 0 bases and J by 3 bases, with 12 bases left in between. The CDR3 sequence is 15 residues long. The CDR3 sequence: CASSYSNQDNYEQYF. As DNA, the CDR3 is TGTGCCAGCAGTTACTCGAATCAGGACAACTACGAGCAGTACTTC.

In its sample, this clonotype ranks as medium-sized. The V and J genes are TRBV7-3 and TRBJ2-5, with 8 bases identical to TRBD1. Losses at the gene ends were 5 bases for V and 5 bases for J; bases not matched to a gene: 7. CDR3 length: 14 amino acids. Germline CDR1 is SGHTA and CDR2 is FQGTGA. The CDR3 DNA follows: TGTGCCAGCAGCCCCGGACAGGGCGGGGAGACCCAGTACTTC. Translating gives CASSPGQGGETQYF. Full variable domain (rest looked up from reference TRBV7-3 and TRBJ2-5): GAGVSQTPSNKVTEKGKYVELRCDPISGHTALYWYRQSLGQGPEFLIYFQGTGAADDSGLPNDRFFAVRPEGSVSTLKIQRTERGDSAVYLCASSPGQGGETQYFGPGTRLLVL.

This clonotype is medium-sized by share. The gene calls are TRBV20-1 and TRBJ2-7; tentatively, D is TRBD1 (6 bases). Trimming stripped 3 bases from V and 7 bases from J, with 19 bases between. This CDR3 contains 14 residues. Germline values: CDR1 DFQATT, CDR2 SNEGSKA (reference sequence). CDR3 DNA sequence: TGCAGTGCTAGCGGGACATCGGATTTAAGTGAGCAGTACTTC. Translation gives CSASGTSDLSEQYF.

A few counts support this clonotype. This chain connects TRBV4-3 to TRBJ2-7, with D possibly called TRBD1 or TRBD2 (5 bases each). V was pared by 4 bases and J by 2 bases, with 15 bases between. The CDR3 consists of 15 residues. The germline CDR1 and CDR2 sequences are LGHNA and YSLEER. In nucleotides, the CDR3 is TGCGCCAGCAGCCCCTGGGGCCAGGGAGCCTACGAGCAGTACTTC. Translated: CASSPWGQGAYEQYF.

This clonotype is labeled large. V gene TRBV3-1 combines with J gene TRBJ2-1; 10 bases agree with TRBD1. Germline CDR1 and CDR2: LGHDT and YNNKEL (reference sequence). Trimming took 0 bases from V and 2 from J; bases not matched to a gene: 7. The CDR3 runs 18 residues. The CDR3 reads CASSQDYGDRGPYNEQFF. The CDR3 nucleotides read TGTGCCAGCAGCCAAGATTACGGGGACAGGGGACCCTACAATGAGCAGTTCTTC.

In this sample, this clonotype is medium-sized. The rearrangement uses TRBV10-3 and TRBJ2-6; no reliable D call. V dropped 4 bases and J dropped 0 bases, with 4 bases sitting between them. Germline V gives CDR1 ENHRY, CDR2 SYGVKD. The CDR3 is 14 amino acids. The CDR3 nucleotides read TGTGCCATCAGTGGAGGCTCTGGGGCCAACGTCCTGACTTTC. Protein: CAISGGSGANVLTF.

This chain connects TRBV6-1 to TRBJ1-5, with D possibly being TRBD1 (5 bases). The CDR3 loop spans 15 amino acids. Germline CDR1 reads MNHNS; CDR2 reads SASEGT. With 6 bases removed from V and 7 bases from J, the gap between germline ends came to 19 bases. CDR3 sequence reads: CASRGDRRGGQPQHF. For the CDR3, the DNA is TGTGCCAGCAGGGGGGACCGACGTGGAGGGCAGCCCCAGCATTTT.

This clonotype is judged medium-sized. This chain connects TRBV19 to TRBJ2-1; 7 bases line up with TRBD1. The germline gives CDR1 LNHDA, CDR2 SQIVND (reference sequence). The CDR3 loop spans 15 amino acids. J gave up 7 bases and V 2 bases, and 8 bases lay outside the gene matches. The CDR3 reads CASSINPGGRNEQFF. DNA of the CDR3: TGTGCCAGTAGTATAAACCCAGGGGGACGGAATGAGCAGTTCTTC.

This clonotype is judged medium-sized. In DNA form, the CDR3 reads TGTGCCAGCAGCCCAGGGGTCGGTGAAGCTTTCTTT. Translating gives CASSPGVGEAFF. This rearrangement joins TRBV7-9 to TRBJ1-1, with a possible D match to TRBD1 (6 bases). The V gene lost 5 bases and the J gene lost 7 bases, with 11 bases spanning the gap. Germline loops: CDR1 SEHNR, CDR2 FQNEAQ (reference sequence). The CDR3 is made up of 12 amino acids.

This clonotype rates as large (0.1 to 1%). CDR3 DNA sequence: TGTGCCAGCAGTGTAGGAGCAGGCACCTACGAGCAGTACTTC. Its translation: CASSVGAGTYEQYF. This sequence joins TRBV25-1 and TRBJ2-7; D is unclear. CDR3 size: 14 residues. V was trimmed by 4 bases and J by 2 bases, leaving 12 bases between them. The germline V gene has CDR1 MGHDK and CDR2 SYGVNS.

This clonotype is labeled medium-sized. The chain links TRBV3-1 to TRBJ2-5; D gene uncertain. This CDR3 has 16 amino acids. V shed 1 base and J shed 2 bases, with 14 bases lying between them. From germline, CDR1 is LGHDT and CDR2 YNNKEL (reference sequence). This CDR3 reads CASSQVGQWGQETQYF. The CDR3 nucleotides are TGTGCCAGCAGCCAAGTTGGCCAGTGGGGTCAAGAGACCCAGTACTTC.

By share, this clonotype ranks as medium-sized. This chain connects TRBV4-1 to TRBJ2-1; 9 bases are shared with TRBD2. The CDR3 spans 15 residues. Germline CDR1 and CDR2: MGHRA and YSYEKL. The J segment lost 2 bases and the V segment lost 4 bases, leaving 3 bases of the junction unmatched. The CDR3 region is CASSLIAGAYNEQFF. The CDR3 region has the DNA TGCGCCAGCAGCCTAATAGCGGGGGCCTACAATGAGCAGTTCTTC.

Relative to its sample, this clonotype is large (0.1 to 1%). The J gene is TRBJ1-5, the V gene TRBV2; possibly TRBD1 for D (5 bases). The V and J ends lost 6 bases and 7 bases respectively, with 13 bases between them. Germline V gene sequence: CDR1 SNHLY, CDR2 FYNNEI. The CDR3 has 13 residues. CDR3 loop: CASRLGGIQPQHF. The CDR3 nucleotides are TGTGCCAGCAGGTTGGGGGGGATACAGCCCCAGCATTTT.

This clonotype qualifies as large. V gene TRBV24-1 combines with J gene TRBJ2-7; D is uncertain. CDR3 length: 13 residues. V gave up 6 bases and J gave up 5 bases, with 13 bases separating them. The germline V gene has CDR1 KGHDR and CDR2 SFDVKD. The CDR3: CATSRDPLDEQYF. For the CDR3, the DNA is TGTGCCACCAGTAGAGACCCTCTCGACGAGCAGTACTTC.

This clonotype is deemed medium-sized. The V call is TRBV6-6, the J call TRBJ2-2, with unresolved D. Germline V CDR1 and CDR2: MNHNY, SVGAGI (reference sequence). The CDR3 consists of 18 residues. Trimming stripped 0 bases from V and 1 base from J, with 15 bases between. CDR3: CASSYSIRHKENTGELFF. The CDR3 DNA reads TGTGCCAGCAGTTACTCGATACGGCATAAGGAGAACACCGGGGAGCTGTTTTTT.

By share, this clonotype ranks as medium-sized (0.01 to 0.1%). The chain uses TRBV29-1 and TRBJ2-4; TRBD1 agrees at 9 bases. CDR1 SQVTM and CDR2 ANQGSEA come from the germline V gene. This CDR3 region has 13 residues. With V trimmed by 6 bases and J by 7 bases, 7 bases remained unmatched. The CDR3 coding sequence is TGCAGCGTCGAGACAGGGGGAGCGAACATTCAGTACTTC. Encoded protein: CSVETGGANIQYF.

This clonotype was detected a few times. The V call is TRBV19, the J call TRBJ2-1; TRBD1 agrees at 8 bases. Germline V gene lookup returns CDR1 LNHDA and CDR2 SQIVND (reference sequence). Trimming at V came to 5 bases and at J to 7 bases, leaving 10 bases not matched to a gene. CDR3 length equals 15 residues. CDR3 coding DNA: TGTGCCAGTAGTGTCAGGACAGGGATAGGGAATGAGCAGTTCTTC. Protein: CASSVRTGIGNEQFF.